What follows describes a single T cell receptor (beta chain). TCRdb redid the calling of the 5' RACE reads with MiXCR, one entry per CDR3 protein. The sample consists of about 700,000 distinct CDR3 sequences, around 6% of them appearing once. With 5 bases removed from V and 1 base from J, the gap between germline ends came to 11 bases. The length of the CDR3 is 14 residues. The data stem from a study of identical twins. The V and J genes are TRBV12-3 or TRBV12-4 and TRBJ2-5; TRBD1 is a possible D gene (6 bases). This sequence originates from a man between 18 and 35 years old in good health. Sequenced: naive T cells sorted from blood. CDR3 nucleotide sequence: TGTGCCAGCAGTATCGGGACACCCCAAGAGACCCAGTACTTC. This codes for CASSIGTPQETQYF.